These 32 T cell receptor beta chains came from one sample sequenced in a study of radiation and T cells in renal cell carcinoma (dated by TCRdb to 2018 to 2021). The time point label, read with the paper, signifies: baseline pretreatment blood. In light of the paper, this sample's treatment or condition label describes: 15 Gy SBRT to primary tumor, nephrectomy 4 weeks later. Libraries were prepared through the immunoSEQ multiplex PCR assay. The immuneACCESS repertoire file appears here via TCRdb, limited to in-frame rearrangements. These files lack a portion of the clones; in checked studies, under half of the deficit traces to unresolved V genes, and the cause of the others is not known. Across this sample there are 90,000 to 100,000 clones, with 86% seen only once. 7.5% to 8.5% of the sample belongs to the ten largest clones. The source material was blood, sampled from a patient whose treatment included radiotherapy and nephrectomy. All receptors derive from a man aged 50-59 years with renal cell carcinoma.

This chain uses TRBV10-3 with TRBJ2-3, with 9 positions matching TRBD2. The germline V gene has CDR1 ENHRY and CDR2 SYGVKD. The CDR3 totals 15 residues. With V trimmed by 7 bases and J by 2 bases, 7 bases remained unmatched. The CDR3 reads CAITLAGVSTDTQYF. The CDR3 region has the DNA TGTGCCATCACCTTAGCGGGAGTCTCCACAGATACGCAGTATTTT.

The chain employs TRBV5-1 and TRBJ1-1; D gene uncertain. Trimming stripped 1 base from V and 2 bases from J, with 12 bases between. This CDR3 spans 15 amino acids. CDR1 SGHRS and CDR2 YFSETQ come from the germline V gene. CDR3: CASSLSRPQNTEAFF. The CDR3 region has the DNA TGCGCCAGCAGCTTGAGTAGGCCCCAAAACACTGAAGCTTTCTTT.

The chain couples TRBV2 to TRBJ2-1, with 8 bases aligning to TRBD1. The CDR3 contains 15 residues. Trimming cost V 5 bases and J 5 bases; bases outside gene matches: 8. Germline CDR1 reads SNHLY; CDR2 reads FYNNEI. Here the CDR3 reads CASSLRTGPNNEQFF. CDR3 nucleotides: TGTGCCAGCAGTCTCCGGACAGGGCCTAACAATGAGCAGTTCTTC.

CDR3: CASRLSGTSGLYEQYF. The CDR3 DNA sequence: TGTGCCAGCAGACTATCGGGGACTAGCGGTCTCTACGAGCAGTACTTC. The chain recombines TRBV28 with TRBJ2-7, with 11 bases aligning to TRBD2. Germline loops: CDR1 MDHEN, CDR2 SYDVKM. The ends lost 6 bases at V and 3 bases at J; junction bases unmatched: 10. The CDR3 has 16 amino acids.

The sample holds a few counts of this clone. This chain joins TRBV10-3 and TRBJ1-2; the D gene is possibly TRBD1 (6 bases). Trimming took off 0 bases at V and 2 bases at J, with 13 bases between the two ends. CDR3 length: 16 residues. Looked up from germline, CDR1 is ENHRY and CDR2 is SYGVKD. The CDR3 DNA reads TGTGCCATCAGTGAGTCTGTAGGACAGAAGAACTATGGCTACACCTTC. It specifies CAISESVGQKNYGYTF.

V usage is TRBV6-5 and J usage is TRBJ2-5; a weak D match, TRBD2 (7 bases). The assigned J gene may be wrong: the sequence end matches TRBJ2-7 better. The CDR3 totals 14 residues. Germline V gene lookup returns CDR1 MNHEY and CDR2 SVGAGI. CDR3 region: CASKKGGLSYEQYF. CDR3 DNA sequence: TGTGCCAGCAAAAAGGGGGGGTTGTCCTACGAGCAGTACTTC.

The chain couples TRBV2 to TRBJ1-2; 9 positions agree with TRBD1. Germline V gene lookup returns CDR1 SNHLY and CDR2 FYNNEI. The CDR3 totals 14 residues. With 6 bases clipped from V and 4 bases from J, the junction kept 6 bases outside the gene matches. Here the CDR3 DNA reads TGTGCCAGCAGGGGACAGGGACGAACCTATGGCTACACCTTC. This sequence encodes CASRGQGRTYGYTF.

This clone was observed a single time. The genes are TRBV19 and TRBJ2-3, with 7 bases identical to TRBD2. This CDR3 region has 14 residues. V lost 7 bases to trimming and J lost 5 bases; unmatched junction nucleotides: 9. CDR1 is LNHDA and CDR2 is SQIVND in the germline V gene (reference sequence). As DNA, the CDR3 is TGTGCCAGTACAGCGGGAAGTTTGAGAGATACGCAGTATTTT. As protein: CASTAGSLRDTQYF. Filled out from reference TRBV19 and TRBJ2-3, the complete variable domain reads DGGITQSPKYLFRKEGQNVTLSCEQNLNHDAMYWYRQDPGQGLRLIYYSQIVNDFQKGDIAEGYSVSREKKESFPLTVTSAQKNPTAFYLCASTAGSLRDTQYFGPGTRLTVL.

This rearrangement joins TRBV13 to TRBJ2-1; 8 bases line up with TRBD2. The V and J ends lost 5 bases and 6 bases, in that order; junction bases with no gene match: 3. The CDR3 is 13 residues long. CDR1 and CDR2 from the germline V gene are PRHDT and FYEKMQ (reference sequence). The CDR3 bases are TGTGCCAGCAGCCGAGGGACTAGCAATGAGCAGTTCTTC. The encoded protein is CASSRGTSNEQFF.

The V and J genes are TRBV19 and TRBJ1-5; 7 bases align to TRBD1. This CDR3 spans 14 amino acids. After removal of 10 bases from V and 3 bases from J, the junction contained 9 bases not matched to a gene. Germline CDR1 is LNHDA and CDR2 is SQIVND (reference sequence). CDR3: CATQQGLANQPQHF. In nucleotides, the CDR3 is TGTGCCACTCAACAGGGGCTCGCCAATCAGCCCCAGCATTTT.

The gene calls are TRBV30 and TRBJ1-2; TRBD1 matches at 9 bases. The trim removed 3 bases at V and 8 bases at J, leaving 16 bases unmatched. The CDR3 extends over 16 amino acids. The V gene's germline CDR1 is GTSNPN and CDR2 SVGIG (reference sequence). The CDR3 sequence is CAWRVLFRQGVRGYTF. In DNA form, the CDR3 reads TGTGCCTGGAGGGTCCTTTTCAGACAGGGGGTGAGGGGCTACACCTTC.

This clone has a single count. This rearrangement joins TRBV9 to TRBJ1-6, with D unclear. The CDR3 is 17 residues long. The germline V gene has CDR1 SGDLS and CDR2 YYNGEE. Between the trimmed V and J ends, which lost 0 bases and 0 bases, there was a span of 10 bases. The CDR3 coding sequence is TGTGCCAGCAGCGTAGGCGGGAGGAGCTCCTATAATTCACCCCTCCACTTT. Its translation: CASSVGGRSSYNSPLHF.

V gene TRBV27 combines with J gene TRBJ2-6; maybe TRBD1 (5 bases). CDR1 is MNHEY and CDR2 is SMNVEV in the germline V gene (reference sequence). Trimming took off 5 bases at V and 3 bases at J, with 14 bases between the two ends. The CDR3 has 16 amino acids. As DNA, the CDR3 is TGTGCCAGCAGTCCAGGGCCGGGCAGTGGGGCCAACGTCCTGACTTTC. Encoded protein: CASSPGPGSGANVLTF.

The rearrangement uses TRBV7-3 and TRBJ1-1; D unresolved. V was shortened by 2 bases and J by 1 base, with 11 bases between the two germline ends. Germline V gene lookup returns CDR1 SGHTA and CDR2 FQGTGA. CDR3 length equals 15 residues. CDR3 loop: CASSLAGDWNTEAFF. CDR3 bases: TGTGCCAGCAGCTTAGCCGGGGATTGGAACACTGAAGCTTTCTTT.

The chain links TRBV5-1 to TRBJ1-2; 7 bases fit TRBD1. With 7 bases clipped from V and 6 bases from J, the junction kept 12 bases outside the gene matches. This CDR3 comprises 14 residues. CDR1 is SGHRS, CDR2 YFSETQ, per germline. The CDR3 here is CASGEQGQGDGYTF. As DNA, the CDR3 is TGCGCCAGCGGCGAACAGGGCCAGGGGGATGGCTACACCTTC.

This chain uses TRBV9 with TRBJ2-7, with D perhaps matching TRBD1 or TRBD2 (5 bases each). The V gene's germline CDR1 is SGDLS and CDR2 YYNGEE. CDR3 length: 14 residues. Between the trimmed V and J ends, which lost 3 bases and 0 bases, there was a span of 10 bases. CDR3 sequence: CASSDAGTSYEQYF. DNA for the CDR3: TGTGCCAGCAGCGATGCCGGGACCTCCTACGAGCAGTACTTC.

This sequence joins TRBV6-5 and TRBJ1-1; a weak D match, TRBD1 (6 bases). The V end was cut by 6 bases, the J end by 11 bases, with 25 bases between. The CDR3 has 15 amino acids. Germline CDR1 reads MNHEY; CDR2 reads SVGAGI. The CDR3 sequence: CASRPPGQLGPGAFF. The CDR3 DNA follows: TGTGCCAGCAGACCCCCGGGACAACTAGGGCCGGGGGCTTTCTTT.

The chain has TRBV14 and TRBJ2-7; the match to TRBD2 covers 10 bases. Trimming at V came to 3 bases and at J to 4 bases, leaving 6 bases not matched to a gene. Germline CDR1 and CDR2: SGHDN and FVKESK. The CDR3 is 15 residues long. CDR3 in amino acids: CASSQSLAGVYEQYF. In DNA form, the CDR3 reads TGTGCCAGCAGCCAGAGCCTAGCGGGGGTTTACGAGCAGTACTTC.

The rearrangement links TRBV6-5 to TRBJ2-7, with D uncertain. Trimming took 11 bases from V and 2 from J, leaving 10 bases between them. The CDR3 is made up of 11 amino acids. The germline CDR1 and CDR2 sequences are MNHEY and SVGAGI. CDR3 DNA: TGTGCCGCCCTGGAGCCCTACGAGCAGTACTTC. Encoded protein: CAALEPYEQYF.

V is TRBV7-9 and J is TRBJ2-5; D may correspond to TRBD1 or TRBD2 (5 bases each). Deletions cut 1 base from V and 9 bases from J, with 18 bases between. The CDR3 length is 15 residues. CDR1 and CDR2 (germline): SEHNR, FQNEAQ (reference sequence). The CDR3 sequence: CASSLGGTPLAAQYF. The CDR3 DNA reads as TGTGCCAGCAGCTTAGGGGGGACCCCCTTGGCGGCCCAGTACTTC. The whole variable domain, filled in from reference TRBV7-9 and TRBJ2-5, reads DTGVSQNPRHKITKRGQNVTFRCDPISEHNRLYWYRQTLGQGPEFLTYFQNEAQLEKSRLLSDRFSAERPKGSFSTLEIQRTEQGDSAMYLCASSLGGTPLAAQYFGPGTRLLVL.

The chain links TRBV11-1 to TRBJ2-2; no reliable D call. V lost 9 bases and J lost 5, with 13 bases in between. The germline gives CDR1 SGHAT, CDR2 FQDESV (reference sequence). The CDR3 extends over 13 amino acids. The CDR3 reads CASLPGSTGELFF. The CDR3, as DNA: TGTGCCAGTCTCCCGGGTTCAACCGGGGAGCTGTTTTTT.

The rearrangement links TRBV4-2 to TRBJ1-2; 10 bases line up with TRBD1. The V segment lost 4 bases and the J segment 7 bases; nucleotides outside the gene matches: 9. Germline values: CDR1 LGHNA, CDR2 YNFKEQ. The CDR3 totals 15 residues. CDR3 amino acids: CASSLIGTGVGGYTF. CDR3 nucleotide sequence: TGTGCCAGCAGCCTTATCGGGACAGGGGTCGGTGGCTACACCTTC.

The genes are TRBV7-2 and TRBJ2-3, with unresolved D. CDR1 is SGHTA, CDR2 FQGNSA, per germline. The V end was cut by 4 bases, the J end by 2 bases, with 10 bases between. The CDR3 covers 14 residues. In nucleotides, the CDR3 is TGTGCCAGCAGCTCCACGGTCGTCACAGATACGCAGTATTTT. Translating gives CASSSTVVTDTQYF.

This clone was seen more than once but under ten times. In DNA, the CDR3 is TGTGCCAGTAGACCCCGGGGAGGGCGGAACGCTTTCTTT. Residues: CASRPRGGRNAFF. This chain links TRBV19 with TRBJ1-1; D call uncertain. The germline V gene has CDR1 LNHDA and CDR2 SQIVND (reference sequence). The ends were cut back, 6 bases at V and 11 bases at J, with 19 bases in the middle. There are 13 residues in the CDR3.

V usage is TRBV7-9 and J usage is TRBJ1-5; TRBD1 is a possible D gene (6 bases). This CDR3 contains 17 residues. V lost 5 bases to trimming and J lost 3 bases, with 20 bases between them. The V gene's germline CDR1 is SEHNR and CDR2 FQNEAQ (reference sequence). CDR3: CASSLIIQGSDNQPQHF. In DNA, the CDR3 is TGTGCCAGCAGCCTAATAATACAGGGTTCCGACAATCAGCCCCAGCATTTT.

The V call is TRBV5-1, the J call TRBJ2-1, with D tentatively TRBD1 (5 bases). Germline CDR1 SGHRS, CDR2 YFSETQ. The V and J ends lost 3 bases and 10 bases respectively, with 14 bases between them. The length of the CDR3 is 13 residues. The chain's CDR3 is CASSSNLGVEQFF. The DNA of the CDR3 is TGCGCCAGCAGCTCCAACCTAGGGGTAGAGCAGTTCTTC.

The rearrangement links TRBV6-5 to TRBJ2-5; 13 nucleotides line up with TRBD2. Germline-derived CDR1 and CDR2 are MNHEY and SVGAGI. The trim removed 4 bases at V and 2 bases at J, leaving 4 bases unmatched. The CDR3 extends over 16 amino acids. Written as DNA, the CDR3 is TGTGCCAGCAGTTTGACTAGCGGGGGGAATCAAGAGACCCAGTACTTC. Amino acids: CASSLTSGGNQETQYF.

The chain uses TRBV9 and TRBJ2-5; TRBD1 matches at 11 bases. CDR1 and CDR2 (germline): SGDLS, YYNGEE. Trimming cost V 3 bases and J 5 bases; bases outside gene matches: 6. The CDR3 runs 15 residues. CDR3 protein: CASSAGQGAWETQYF. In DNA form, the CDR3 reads TGTGCCAGCAGCGCCGGACAGGGGGCTTGGGAGACCCAGTACTTC.

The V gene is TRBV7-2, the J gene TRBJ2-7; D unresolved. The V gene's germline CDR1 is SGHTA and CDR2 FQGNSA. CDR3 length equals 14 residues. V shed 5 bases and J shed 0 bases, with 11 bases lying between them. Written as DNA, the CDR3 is TGTGCCAGCAGCCGCTCCGCGGTCTCCTACGAGCAGTACTTC. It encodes CASSRSAVSYEQYF.

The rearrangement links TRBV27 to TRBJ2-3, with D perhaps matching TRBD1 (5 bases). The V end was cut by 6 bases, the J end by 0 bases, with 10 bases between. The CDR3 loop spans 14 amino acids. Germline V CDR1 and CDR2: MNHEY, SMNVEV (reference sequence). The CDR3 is CASRSGFSTDTQYF. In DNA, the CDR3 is TGTGCCAGCAGGTCAGGGTTTAGCACAGATACGCAGTATTTT.

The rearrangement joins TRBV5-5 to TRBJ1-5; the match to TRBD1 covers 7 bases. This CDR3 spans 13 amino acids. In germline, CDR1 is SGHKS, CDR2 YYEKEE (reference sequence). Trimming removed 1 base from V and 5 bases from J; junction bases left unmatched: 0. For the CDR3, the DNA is TGTGCCAGCAGCTTGCAGGGGGATCAGCCCCAGCATTTT. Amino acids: CASSLQGDQPQHF.

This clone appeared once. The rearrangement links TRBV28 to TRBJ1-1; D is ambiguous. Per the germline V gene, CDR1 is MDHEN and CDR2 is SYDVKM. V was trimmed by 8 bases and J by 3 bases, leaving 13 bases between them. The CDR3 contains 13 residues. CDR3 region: CASSFGRDTEAFF. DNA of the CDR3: TGTGCCAGCTCATTCGGGAGGGACACTGAAGCTTTCTTT.